This T cell receptor beta chain was profiled in a study of neurological immune-mediated disorders (dated by TCRdb to about 2019). At the level of the whole study: Among the approximately 35 multiple sclerosis patients, about 31 had relapsing-remitting MS and 3 had secondary progressive MS. Using UMI-based sequencing, the study compared peripheral blood TCR-beta repertoires from patients with HTLV-I-associated myelopathy (HAM/TSP), patients with multiple sclerosis, and healthy controls. Longitudinal samples, technical triplicates and paired sorted CD4+ and CD8+ T-cell subsets, alongside PBMC samples, were included among the 90 to 130 TCR-beta libraries. The cohort included approximately 70 subjects: about 15 with HAM/TSP, around 34 with multiple sclerosis, and some 20 healthy controls. The study at large found these results: The highest TCR clonal expansion was observed in HAM/TSP patients, whereas the lowest was observed in MS patients, even when compared with healthy controls. The MS cluster was not associated with any clinical or MRI features, and the authors stated that larger cohorts are needed. No identical CDR3 amino acid sequences were found to be shared among expanded clones across subjects, suggesting that TCR-beta repertoires were private in all groups. Repertoires from 18 of 34 MS patients were grouped by phylogenetic analysis into a cluster of related CDR3 sequences, suggesting a possible repertoire-level signature.

cDNA was synthesized by template-switch 5'RACE using a primer carrying a 10-nucleotide random unique molecular identifier by which each TCR transcript was tagged. Each sequencing run produced over 180 million TCR-beta sequences covering 15-18 subjects. Total RNA was extracted with the RNeasy kit. TCR-beta VDJ regions were amplified with primers for the TCR constant region and the 5'RACE anchor, using the KAPA Real-time Library Amplification kit. A first PCR added sample indexes and Illumina adaptors, and a second PCR then raised library yield. After Ampure bead purification, the TCR product of roughly 650 bp was size-selected on a 2% E-gel SizeSelection system. Library quality was checked on a Bioanalyzer, concentration was measured with Qubit, and libraries were quantified with the Kapa Library Quantification kit before pooling. Libraries were sequenced paired-end 2 x 150 bp on an Illumina HiSeq 2500. To increase sequence diversity, roughly 24-31% phiX was spiked into each library pool. As for the original processing: Quality-filtered reads were processed with the UMI-based MiGEC pipeline, which removed over 85% of raw TCR sequences during error correction. VDJ genes were aligned to IMGT germline references, and each clonotype was defined by a unique CDR3 amino acid sequence together with V-J genes. Clonal expansion, Shannon diversity, and CDR3 relatedness (CalcPairwiseDistances, ClusterSamples) were evaluated with VDJtools, and phylogenetic trees were built with CLCbio workbench. Using coefficient-of-variation modelling across technical triplicates, the study counted a clone as expanded if it had at least 8 unique UMIs. The public reads were quality trimmed at Q25 with fastp and then assembled into clones with MiXCR by TCRdb, keeping productive beta chains. Entries that share a CDR3 protein sequence are merged under the most common genes and DNA. None of the V and J calls come from the authors' own analysis; TCRdb made them. For this sample the table gives more than 40,000 distinct CDR3 sequences, of which approximately 3% were detected only once. About 15% of the sample rests with the top ten.

Libraries from unsorted PBMCs were made from 2 million PBMCs kept in RNAlater at -80 degrees C until RNA extraction. Multiple sclerosis patients were enrolled in a US clinical protocol under which disease progression was evaluated by magnetic resonance imaging. Peripheral blood was subjected to Ficoll-Hypaque density gradient centrifugation to isolate PBMCs, which were then cryopreserved in liquid nitrogen. The germline V gene yields SGHRS for CDR1 and YFSETQ for CDR2. Its CDR3 holds 13 amino acids, cysteine through phenylalanine. Of all the DNA, just the CDR3 is kept, 39 bases in frame from base 1. V drops 2 bases and J drops 8 bases, leaving 11 bases in between. In this sample, this clonotype turned up many times. Its antigen target is currently unknown. Qualities for individual bases were not recorded, and no much larger clone is one base off.

This chain is built from TRBV5-1 and TRBJ2-1; the D segment cannot be called with confidence. The specimen was PBMCs. The sequence was obtained from a woman aged 50 to 60 with multiple sclerosis. The nucleotides read TGCGCCAGCAGCTTAGGCATACGGGATGAGCAGTTCTTC. Translation gives CASSLGIRDEQFF.